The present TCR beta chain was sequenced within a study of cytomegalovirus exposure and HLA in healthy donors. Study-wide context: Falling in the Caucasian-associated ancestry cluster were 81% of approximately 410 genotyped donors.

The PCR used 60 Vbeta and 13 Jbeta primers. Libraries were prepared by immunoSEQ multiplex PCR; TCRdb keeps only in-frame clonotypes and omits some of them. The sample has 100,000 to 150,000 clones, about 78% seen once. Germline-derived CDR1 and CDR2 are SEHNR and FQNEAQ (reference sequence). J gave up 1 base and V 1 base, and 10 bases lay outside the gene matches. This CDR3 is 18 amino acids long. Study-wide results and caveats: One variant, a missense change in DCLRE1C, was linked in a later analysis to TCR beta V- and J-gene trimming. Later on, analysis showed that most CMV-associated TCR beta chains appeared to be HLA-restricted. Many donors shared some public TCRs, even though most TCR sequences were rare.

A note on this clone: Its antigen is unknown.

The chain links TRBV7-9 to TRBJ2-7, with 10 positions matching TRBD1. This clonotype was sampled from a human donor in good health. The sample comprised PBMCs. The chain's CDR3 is CASSLGQGARAKSYEQYF. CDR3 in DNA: TGTGCCAGCAGCTTAGGACAGGGGGCAAGGGCAAAATCCTACGAGCAGTACTTC.